This T cell receptor beta chain was documented in a study of somatic mutations in cytotoxic T cells in rheumatoid arthritis (dated by TCRdb to 2017 to 2019). General notes on the study: Peripheral blood (approximately 32 ml EDTA) was collected from patients immediately after diagnosis and before any treatment began. Sorted V beta1+ cells also underwent TCRB sequencing, and some V beta antibody-stained T-cell populations were flow-sorted at nearly 100% purity on a FACSAria II or Sony SH800. Whether expanded CD8+ T-cell clones in untreated, newly diagnosed rheumatoid arthritis carry somatic mutations was the study question, and clonality was characterized with TCRB deep sequencing. Median age was essentially the same in the patient group and the control group. TCRB deep sequencing covered over 55 patients with rheumatoid arthritis along with about 20 healthy controls.

Genomic DNA underwent TCRB CDR3 sequencing using the immunoSEQ assay. The authors' analysis ran thus. Patient CD8+ clones larger than 1% were compared against published virus-specific TCRB sequences, and only a few matched. The analyses included only productive TCRB rearrangements. Defining a clone by its unique TCRB CDR3 sequence, the study calculated clonality as a productive clonality index derived from Shannon entropy. To calculate repertoire overlap between two samples, the template counts of each clone were considered relative to each sample's total templates. A correlation with a Spearman r of 0.61 was found between V-gene usage by flow cytometry and V-gene usage by TCRB sequencing. TCRdb mirrors the immuneACCESS table, restricted to in-frame sequences. Some clones are absent from its copies; in checked studies, under half trace to an unresolved V gene, and the reason for the others is unknown. Clone size and V and J calls were adopted from that table, with D and trimming inferred from the DNA. The sample has about 14,000 clones on record, roughly 82% of them singletons. The ten largest clones take up roughly 27% of the sample.

From cysteine to phenylalanine, the CDR3 is 13 amino acids long. Of all the DNA, just the CDR3 is kept, 39 bases in frame from base 1. The V end loses 4 bases and the J end loses 4 bases, and a stretch of 9 bases separates them. The germline V gene provides CDR1 SGDLS and CDR2 YYNGEE. Results the study describes overall, beyond this receptor: The antigen targets of the expanded CD8+ clones were unknown, and absence from virus-specific databases did not rule out viral specificity. The finding that TRBV07 was slightly underrepresented in patients was left unadjusted for multiple comparisons. Healthy controls showed no age-related increase in CD8+ clonality, whereas patients did (Spearman r ≈ 0.49). In about an eighth of the roughly 65 patients, more than 20% of CD8+ cells belonged to the largest CD8+ clone, while several identical CD8+ TCRB sequences were shared between blood and synovial fluid. There was no significant difference in CD8+ T-cell clonality between rheumatoid arthritis patients and age-matched healthy controls.

With respect to this clone: The clone's antigen remains unknown. Base qualities are not at hand, and no much larger clone is one base apart.

Positive magnetic bead selection on an AutoMACS was used to isolate CD4+ and CD8+ cells, with flow cytometry used to check purity. Clonal expansions were first screened by flow cytometry with a TCR V beta antibody panel, then characterized by TCRB deep sequencing of sorted CD8+ fractions. Isolation of peripheral blood mononuclear cells was done through Ficoll-Paque PLUS density gradient separation. DNA was extracted from CD4-enriched, CD8-enriched or PBMC samples with Nucleospin Tissue or Tissue XS kits and quantified with a Qubit 2.0 fluorometer. The source is an adult with rheumatoid arthritis. Input material: CD8+ T cells sorted from blood. Recombination linked TRBV9 to TRBJ2-1; perhaps TRBD1 is the D gene, with 5 bases matching. The DNA reads as follows: TGTGCCAGCAGCTCAGACAGATACAATGAGCAGTTCTTC. Translated, it gives CASSSDRYNEQFF.